The present entry profiles one T cell receptor beta chain with its context. These data are taken from a study of early T cells in non-severe SARS-CoV-2 infection. TCRdb reprocessed the 5' RACE reads via MiXCR and lists one record per CDR3 protein. The sample yields 50,000 to 70,000 distinct CDR3 sequences, around 13% seen once. The source of this sequence is an adult who was a healthcare worker with PCR-confirmed SARS-CoV-2 infection or an uninfected control (not recorded which). Source material: whole blood.

CDR3 amino acids: CASSLRDRGPPDTQYF. CDR3 nucleotide sequence: TGTGCCAGCAGCCTCCGGGACAGGGGGCCGCCAGATACGCAGTATTTT. J is TRBJ2-3 and V is TRBV7-2; 12 nucleotides match TRBD1. Germline CDR1 and CDR2: SGHTA and FQGNSA. J lost 4 bases, V lost 5 bases, and 7 bases had no gene match. This CDR3 has 16 amino acids.